Sequencing of this T cell receptor (beta chain) was carried out in a study of prognosis after radiotherapy for stage I lung cancer. Study summary: Adenocarcinoma was the tumor type in approximately 13 patients, squamous cell carcinoma in several.

Many counts were recorded for this clonotype. Starting from genomic DNA, TCR beta CDR3 was amplified through two-round multiplex PCR. Individual primers that were specific to each TRBV and TRBJ gene served in first-round PCR. TCRdb re-derived calls from the multiplex PCR reads in MiXCR, one entry per CDR3 protein. The table has tens of thousands of distinct CDR3 sequences, approximately 38% seen once; the top ten hold about 32%. The germline V gene has CDR1 LGHDT and CDR2 YNNKEL (reference sequence). This CDR3 is 15 amino acids long. V was shortened by 1 base and J by 4 bases, with 14 bases between the two germline ends.

The origin of this receptor is a donor older than 45 with non-small cell lung cancer. The starting material was PBMCs, obtained before or after stereotactic body radiation therapy (not recorded which). The chain uses TRBV3-1 and TRBJ2-7; the D gene is possibly TRBD2 (5 bases). The CDR3 bases are TGTGCCAGCAGCCAAGCCCCCGGACGGACTTACGAGCAGTACTTC. It is translated as CASSQAPGRTYEQYF.